This T cell receptor (beta chain) was retrieved from a study of T cell responses to AZD1222 COVID-19 vaccine. Notes on the study in general: In a largely white British group with more females than males, clonal diversity was possibly underestimated. Across the whole spike, CD4 TCRs peaked at regions 160-218 and 743-854. Sampled repertoires all dated from after the peak T cell response.

TCRdb's table, derived via immunoSEQ multiplex PCR, lists solely in-frame clones and lacks some. The table includes around 150,000 clones, about 90% detected once. This CDR3 is built from 16 residues. Trimming took 5 bases from V and 1 from J; bases not matched to a gene: 6. CDR1 and CDR2 from the germline V gene are MNHEY and SVGEGT. In the case of this clone: What it binds is not known.

Second doses that came at about 4 or about 12 weeks were put together. The rearrangement uses TRBV6-2 or TRBV6-3 and TRBJ1-3; 9 bases are a match to TRBD1. The sequence derives from an adult who received the AZD1222 COVID-19 vaccine. Specimen: peripheral blood, collected 28 days after the second AZD1222 dose. CDR3 amino acids: CASSRTQGASGNTIYF. The CDR3 bases are TGTGCCAGCAGTCGAACACAGGGGGCGTCTGGAAACACCATATATTTT.